A selection of T cell receptor beta chains follows, all from one sample in a study of cytomegalovirus exposure and HLA in healthy donors. The table came from immunoSEQ multiplex PCR; TCRdb's copy has only in-frame clones and leaves some out. The sample lists 200,000 or so clones, roughly 83% seen once, with more than 0.35% in the top ten. The sequenced sample was PBMCs. The receptors were gathered from a male donor in good health and CMV-seropositive. Both conserved end residues are part of each CDR3. Each record gives: CDR3 protein, D gene, V gene. A D gene is named only where the DNA matches it firmly.

CDR3aa: CASSWGRGTYEQYF; d_gene: -; v_gene: TRBV28
CDR3aa: CASSLDTGNTIYF; d_gene: -; v_gene: TRBV7-9
CDR3aa: CASSLAGGSGTEAFF; d_gene: -; v_gene: TRBV7-6
CDR3aa: CASSLRGSGYTF; d_gene: -; v_gene: TRBV27
CDR3aa: CAIGTGGFNGYTF; d_gene: TRBD1; v_gene: TRBV10-3
CDR3aa: CASSEARGNQPQHF; d_gene: -; v_gene: TRBV2
CDR3aa: CASSDSGVEQYF; d_gene: -; v_gene: TRBV6-1
CDR3aa: CASKNGLEYNEQFF; d_gene: -; v_gene: TRBV5-1
CDR3aa: CASSFRRGRGEKLFF; d_gene: -; v_gene: TRBV5-6
CDR3aa: CASSLVLAGGRGEQFF; d_gene: TRBD2; v_gene: TRBV7-3
CDR3aa: CASSIPVDRVSVDEAFF; d_gene: TRBD1; v_gene: TRBV7-9
CDR3aa: CTSSPKAGTSGGQGTQYF; d_gene: -; v_gene: TRBV1
CDR3aa: CASSVLAGNSYEQYF; d_gene: TRBD2; v_gene: TRBV27
CDR3aa: CASRLLAGEDSTDTQYF; d_gene: TRBD2; v_gene: TRBV28
CDR3aa: CASSSVLGQGTQYF; d_gene: -; v_gene: TRBV5-1